The present T cell receptor beta chain was sequenced within a study of blood T cells in healthy people across ages. A second roughly 6 to 12 cycle PCR used barcoded and J-beta primers. TCRdb analysed the 5' RACE reads with MiXCR anew, one entry per CDR3 protein. This sample carries around 650,000 distinct CDR3 sequences, roughly 41% of them seen once, and the ten largest clones take 25% to 35%. The CDR3 extends over 16 amino acids. V dropped 1 base and J dropped 1 base, with 8 bases sitting between them. The germline V gene encodes CDR1 LGHDT and CDR2 YNNKEL (reference sequence). General study points: PBMCs that were unsorted prevented a conclusive naive versus antigen-experienced comparison. Donors of long life had a larger count of naive CD4+ cells and greater diversity than aged donors.

Every donor gave ten milliliters of peripheral blood. In the case of this clonotype: Its antigen is unidentified.

This TCR derives from an elderly man in good health. The chain has TRBV3-1 and TRBJ2-6; no clear D. What was sequenced was blood. CDR3 coding DNA: TGTGCCAGCAGCCAAGGTTACGGGTCTGGGGCCAACGTCCTGACTTTC. This translates into CASSQGYGSGANVLTF.